Reported below is one T cell receptor beta chain. The clone's antigen remains unknown. The sample holds no much larger clone one base away, and base qualities are not on file. This sample is drawn from a study of cytomegalovirus exposure and HLA in healthy donors (dated by TCRdb to about 2017). Turning to the overall study: According to an earlier analysis of 587 of the donors, about 179 million T cells yielded over 100 million unique TCR beta sequences and about 300 Gb of sequence data. Around 320 gigabases of sequencing data and some 85 million unique TCR sequences were included in an early release covering about 700 HLA-typed donors. The genetic ancestry cluster associated with self-reported Caucasian donors included 81% of the 350 to 500 genotyped donors. The study aimed to test whether signatures of past pathogen exposure could be identified by cataloging public T cell receptors. The study used immunosequencing to profile the T cell repertoires of approximately 640 subjects and linked those repertoires to cytomegalovirus serostatus. Besides the first cohort of roughly 640 subjects, a separate validation cohort made up of about 120 different subjects was used. To predict cytomegalovirus infection status, the study brought together high-throughput TCR immunosequencing, statistical association of individual TCRs with disease status, and machine learning. In a later analysis, previously published TCR beta repertoires from 666 donors were re-analyzed and high-resolution HLA genotyping was added so that TCR occurrence patterns could be studied. Rather than using new phenotypic data, the later analysis identified candidate immune exposures from TCR beta sequences and from how often those sequences occurred across donors. In an earlier analysis of 550 to 700 of the donors, high-throughput TCR beta sequencing was used to judge whether each TCR beta V gene segment behaved as functional or pseudogenic. Donor age, sex, ethnicity and CMV serostatus were compiled alongside the repertoire data. A later genetic analysis took genome-wide SNP genotypes for about 55% of the roughly 700 donors and used that subset as a discovery cohort. All discovery cohort repertoires had been generated on a single sequencing platform. Both class I and class II loci were covered by HLA typing, at four-digit resolution. The number of donors typed differed by locus, with roughly 629-640 for A, B, C, DRB1 and DQB1, 522 for DQA1, about 610 for DPA1, and about 450 for DPB1. A few DR-DQ haplotypes were handled as single units for association and clustering because linkage in the cohort was strong. Among about 360 genotyped donors of the cohort, an average of approximately 240,000 unique TCR beta nucleotide sequences were sequenced per donor, around 18% of them non-productive.

Library method: the immunoSEQ multiplex PCR assay. For the multiplex PCR, a mixture combining 60 forward primers for TCR Vbeta segments and 13 reverse primers for TCR Jbeta segments was used. The CDR3 region of rearranged TCR beta genes was amplified from genomic DNA with a multiplex PCR assay. The amplified TCR beta libraries were sequenced on the Illumina HiSeq System as 87-base-pair reads. In the authors' own workflow: Across the 500 to 750 repertoires, a later analysis counted some 80 million unique TCR beta chains, 9 million to 14 million of which were shared by at least two donors. To remove PCR and sequencing errors, raw reads were error-corrected and collapsed into unique sequences using a nearest-neighbor algorithm that merged closely related sequences. V, D and J gene segments were assigned by aligning CDR3 sequences to IMGT reference sequences. For a sequence to be retained, a match of at least six nucleotides was required to both a V gene segment and a J gene segment. A rearrangement counted as productive if the CDR3 had no stop codons and remained in frame with V and J, and every other rearrangement counted as non-productive. CDR3 was defined according to IMGT convention as the region running from the second conserved V-encoded cysteine to the conserved J-encoded phenylalanine. Sequences without an unambiguous match to a single V gene segment were excluded from the earlier analysis of over 500 of the donors. An earlier analysis of fewer than 750 of the donors called V segments functional above 56.7% productive rearrangements and segregating when the between-donor standard deviation exceeded 5%. A statistical classification framework was built for diagnosing cytomegalovirus status from the catalog of TCR beta chain sequences. A later analysis assigned V and J genes by comparing TCR nucleotide sequences with IMGT/GENE-DB human TR gene sequences. The TCRdist pipeline was used in a later analysis to assign CDR3 sequences and most-parsimonious VDJ recombination scenarios. In a later analysis, each TCR beta chain was defined by its CDR3 amino acid sequence together with its V-gene family, and reads lacking a unique V-gene family were excluded. As a way to deal with suspected cross-contamination and a sequencing artifact, a later analysis dropped 500 to 700 nucleotide sequences that were highly shared and had low generation probability. For each public chain, a later analysis derived a clonal expansion index from normalized ranks of inferred template counts within each repertoire. A later analysis computed generation probabilities with a VDJ recombination model fitted to out-of-frame rearrangements, and checked the results against IGoR. In a later analysis, TCR-TCR, TCR-HLA and TCR-CMV co-occurrence was scored with hypergeometric tests, and a repertoire-size bias correction was applied to TCR pairs. To estimate false discovery rates, a later analysis permuted the HLA or CMV assignments 20 times. In a later analysis, co-occurring TCRs were grouped with DBSCAN, and TCRdist sequence similarity was added when clustering was performed within HLA-allele-positive subsets. Repertoires with fewer than 30,000 or more than 120,000 public chains were left out of co-occurrence clustering, as were about five repertoires with anomalous nucleotide sharing. TCRdb holds this immuneACCESS table with in-frame rearrangements only. Some clones are missing; in checked studies, unresolved V genes explain under half, and the rest has no known cause. From that table come the V and J calls and clone size; the DNA was used to work out D and trimming. The sample includes 96,000 or so clones, with 60% to 75% observed a single time. The ten largest clones represent around 3.1% of the sample.

The full study reports these points: Across donors, most TCR sequences were observed very rarely, whereas some public TCRs were present in many individuals. A later analysis found that HLA-associated TCR beta chains were more clonally expanded and had lower generation probabilities than equally common non-associated chains. Broadly in line with IMGT annotations, most TCR beta V segments showed up in productive rearrangements about 90% or about 30% of the time in an earlier analysis of several hundred of the donors. According to a later analysis, most CMV-associated TCR beta chains appeared to be HLA-restricted, and the HLA associations seemed to be driven largely by CMV exposure. Roughly uniform sequencing depth across donors was assumed in presence/absence analyses, although this assumption may not hold. A further reported finding was that TCR beta sequences accurately predicted the HLA-A and HLA-B alleles for most subjects in the first cohort. Cytomegalovirus status was reported to be diagnosed by the classifier with high specificity and sensitivity in both the original and validation cohorts. At a false discovery rate of 0.05, a later analysis linked about 17,000 TCR beta sequences to specific HLA alleles. In a later analysis, TCR association rates were found to vary across HLA loci, with the most associated TCRs seen for DRB1 alleles and the fewest for HLA-C alleles. Over 15 rarely observed V segments, including chromosome 9 orphons, were excluded from the earlier analysis of a few hundred of the donors because counts were too low. In a later genetic analysis, fewer N-insertions in productive TCRs were reported among donors in an Asian-associated ancestry cluster than the 666-donor mean. Some IMGT-functional V segments, including TRBV6-2 and TRBV6-3, could not be distinguished by the 87-base-pair reads and were therefore excluded. When HLA alleles, especially DR and DQ, strongly co-occurred, TCR associations were difficult to assign to individual alleles. CMV serostatus was the only immune exposure information available for the cohort. In vitro tests confirmed that a few of the cytomegalovirus-associated TCR beta chains recognize cytomegalovirus antigens. Because HLA typing was missing for some donors at each locus, association tests included only the typed subset. The sequencing pipeline was judged likely to have produced a cluster of highly shared sequence variants as a technical artifact. According to the authors, the approach could potentially be generalized to other disease states and immunological phenotypes. The study listed 150 to 200 TCR beta chains as associated with cytomegalovirus. Several of the top co-occurrence clusters appeared to be linked to parvovirus B19, influenza, CMV and Epstein-Barr virus, according to a later analysis. In this cohort, only TCR beta chains were sequenced, and detectable features were limited by the absence of alpha or paired-chain data. V-gene and J-gene trimming of TCR beta chains was associated with a missense DCLRE1C variant in a later genetic analysis, and the association was replicated in an independent cohort. Correlated functional status among segregating V segments might reflect linkage disequilibrium, but an unknown experimental factor could not be ruled out.

CDR1 and CDR2 were assigned from the germline V gene (reference sequence) as SEHNR and FQNEAQ. The V end gives up 8 bases and the J end 2 bases, leaving 4 bases in the junction not matched to a gene. The CDR3 numbers 13 residues from cysteine through phenylalanine. Only the CDR3 DNA stays, 39 bases, in frame from base 1. The cohort was made up of about 610 healthy bone marrow donors. At the time of sampling, all cohort members were nominally healthy, though unrecorded immune exposures were likely present. The donor tested CMV seropositive and was one of the 289 seropositive cohort members. A peripheral blood sample was provided by each donor, and peripheral blood mononuclear cells were used for TCR beta sequencing. The Qiagen DNeasy Blood Extraction Kit was used to extract genomic DNA from the blood cell samples.

The chain uses TRBV7-9 and TRBJ2-7, and TRBD1 aligns with 9 junction nucleotides. Source material: PBMCs. The receptor was derived from a female donor in good health and CMV-seropositive. The CDR3 amino acid sequence is: CASSDRGPYEQYF. The sequenced DNA: TGTGCCAGCTCGGACAGGGGCCCCTACGAGCAGTACTTC.